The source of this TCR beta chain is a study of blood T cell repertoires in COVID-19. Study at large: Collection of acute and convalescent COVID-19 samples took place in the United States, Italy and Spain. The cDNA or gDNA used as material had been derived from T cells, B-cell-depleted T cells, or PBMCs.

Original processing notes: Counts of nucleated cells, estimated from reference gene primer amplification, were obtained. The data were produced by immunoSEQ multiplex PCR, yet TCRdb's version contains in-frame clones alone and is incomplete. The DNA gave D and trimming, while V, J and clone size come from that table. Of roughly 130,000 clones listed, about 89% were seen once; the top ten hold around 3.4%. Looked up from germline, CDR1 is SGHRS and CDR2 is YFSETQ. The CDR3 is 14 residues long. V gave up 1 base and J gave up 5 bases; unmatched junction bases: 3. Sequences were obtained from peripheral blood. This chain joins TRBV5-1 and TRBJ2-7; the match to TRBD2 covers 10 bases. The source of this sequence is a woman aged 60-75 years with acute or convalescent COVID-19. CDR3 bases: TGCGCCAGCAGCTTGAGCGGGAGGGCGGACGAGCAGTACTTC. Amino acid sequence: CASSLSGRADEQYF.